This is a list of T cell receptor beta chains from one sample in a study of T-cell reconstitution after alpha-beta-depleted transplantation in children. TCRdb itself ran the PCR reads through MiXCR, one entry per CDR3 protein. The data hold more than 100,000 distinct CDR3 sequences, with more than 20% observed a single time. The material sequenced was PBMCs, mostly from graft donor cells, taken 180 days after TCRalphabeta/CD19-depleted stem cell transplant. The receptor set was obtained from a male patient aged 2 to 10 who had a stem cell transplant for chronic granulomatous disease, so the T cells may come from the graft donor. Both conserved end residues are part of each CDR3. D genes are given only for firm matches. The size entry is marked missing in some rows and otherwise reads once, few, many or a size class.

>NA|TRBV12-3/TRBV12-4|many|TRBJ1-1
TGTGCCAGCAGGACCCGGGACATTCGAGAAGCTTTCTTT
CASRTRDIREAFF
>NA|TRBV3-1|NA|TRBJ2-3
TGTGCCAGCAGCCAAGAGCCGGGAGTAACAGATACGCAGTATTTT
CASSQEPGVTDTQYF
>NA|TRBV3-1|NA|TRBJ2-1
TGTGCCAGCAGCCAAGCTTTGGCCGGAACGCCTTACAATGAGCAGTTCTTC
CASSQALAGTPYNEQFF
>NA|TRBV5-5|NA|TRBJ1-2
TGTGCCAGCAGCTTGCATCTGGGAGACTATGGCTACACCTTC
CASSLHLGDYGYTF
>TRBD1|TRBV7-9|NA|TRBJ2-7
TGTGCCAGCGCTATCGTGGAGACGGGACAGAACTACGAGCAGTACTTC
CASAIVETGQNYEQYF
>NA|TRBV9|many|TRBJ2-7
TGTGCCAGCAGCGTAGGGGGTCAGGCGTTCTACGAGCAGTACTTC
CASSVGGQAFYEQYF
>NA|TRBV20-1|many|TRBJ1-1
TGCAGTGCTAGTGGAGGGGCTGGAGAAGCTTTCTTT
CSASGGAGEAFF
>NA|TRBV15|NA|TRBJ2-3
TGTGCCACCAGTCCCGAGGTGGGTCTGGCCACAGATACGCAGTATTTT
CATSPEVGLATDTQYF
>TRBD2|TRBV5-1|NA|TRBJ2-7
TGCGCCAGCAGCTTGTCGACTAGCGGGAGTGGTGAGCAGTACTTC
CASSLSTSGSGEQYF
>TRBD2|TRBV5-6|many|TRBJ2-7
TGTGCCAGCAGCTTTTCTATAGCGGGAGGCTACGAGCAGTACTTC
CASSFSIAGGYEQYF
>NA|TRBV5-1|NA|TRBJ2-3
TGCGCCAGCAGCTTGCAAGCGAAAGGCGCAGATACGCAGTATTTT
CASSLQAKGADTQYF
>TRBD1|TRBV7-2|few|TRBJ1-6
TGTGCCAGCAGCTTAGTAACAGGGGGTGGTTCACCCCTCCACTTT
CASSLVTGGGSPLHF
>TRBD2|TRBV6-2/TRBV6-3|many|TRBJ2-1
TGTGCCAGCAGTTACAATTGGGCACTAGCGGAGCAGTTCTTC
CASSYNWALAEQFF
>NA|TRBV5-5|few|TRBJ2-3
TGTGCCAGCAGCTCAACGGGATCGAGCACAGATACGCAGTATTTT
CASSSTGSSTDTQYF
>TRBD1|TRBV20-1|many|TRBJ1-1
TGCAGTGCTAGAGAGGCAGGGGGTGACACTGAAGCTTTCTTT
CSAREAGGDTEAFF
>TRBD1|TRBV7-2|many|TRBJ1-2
TGTGCCAGCAGCTCGCCGACAGGGGTTGGCTACACCTTC
CASSSPTGVGYTF